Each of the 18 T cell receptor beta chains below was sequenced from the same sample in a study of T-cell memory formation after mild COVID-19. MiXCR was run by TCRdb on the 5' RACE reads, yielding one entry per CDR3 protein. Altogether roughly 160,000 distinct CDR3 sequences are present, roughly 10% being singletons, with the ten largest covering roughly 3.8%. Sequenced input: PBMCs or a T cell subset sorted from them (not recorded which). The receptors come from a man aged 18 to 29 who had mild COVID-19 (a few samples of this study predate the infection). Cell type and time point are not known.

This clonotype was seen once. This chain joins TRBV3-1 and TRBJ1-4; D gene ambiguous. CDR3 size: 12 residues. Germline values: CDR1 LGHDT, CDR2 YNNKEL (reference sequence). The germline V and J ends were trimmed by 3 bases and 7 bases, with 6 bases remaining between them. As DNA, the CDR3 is TGTGCCAGCAGCCACGGGTCTGAAAAACTGTTTTTT. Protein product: CASSHGSEKLFF.

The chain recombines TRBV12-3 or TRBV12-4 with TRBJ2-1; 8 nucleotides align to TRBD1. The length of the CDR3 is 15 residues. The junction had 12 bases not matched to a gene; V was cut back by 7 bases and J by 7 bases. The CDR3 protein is CASTSNGQGDNEQFF. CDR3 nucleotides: TGTGCCAGCACCTCAAATGGACAGGGTGATAATGAGCAGTTCTTC.

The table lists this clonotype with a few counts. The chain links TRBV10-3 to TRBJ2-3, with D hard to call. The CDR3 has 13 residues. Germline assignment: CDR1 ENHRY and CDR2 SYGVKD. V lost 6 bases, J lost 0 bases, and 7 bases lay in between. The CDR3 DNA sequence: TGTGCCATCAGGGAGACTAGCACAGATACGCAGTATTTT. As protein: CAIRETSTDTQYF.

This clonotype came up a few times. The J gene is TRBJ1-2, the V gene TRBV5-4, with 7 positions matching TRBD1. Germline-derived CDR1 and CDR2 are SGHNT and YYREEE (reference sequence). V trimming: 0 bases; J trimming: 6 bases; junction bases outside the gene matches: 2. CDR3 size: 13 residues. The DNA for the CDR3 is TGTGCCAGCAGCTTGGGGGGACAGAATGGCTACACCTTC. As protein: CASSLGGQNGYTF.

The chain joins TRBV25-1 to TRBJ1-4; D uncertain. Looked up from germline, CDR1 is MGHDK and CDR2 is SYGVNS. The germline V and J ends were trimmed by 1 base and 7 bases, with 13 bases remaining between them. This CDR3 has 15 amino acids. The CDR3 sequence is CASSEWRLSREKLFF. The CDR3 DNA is TGTGCCAGCAGTGAATGGAGGTTATCCCGTGAAAAACTGTTTTTT. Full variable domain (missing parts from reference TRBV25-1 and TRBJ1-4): EADIYQTPRYLVIGTGKKITLECSQTMGHDKMYWYQQDPGMELHLIHYSYGVNSTEKGDLSSESTVSRIRTEHFPLTLESARPSHTSQYLCASSEWRLSREKLFFGSGTQLSVL.

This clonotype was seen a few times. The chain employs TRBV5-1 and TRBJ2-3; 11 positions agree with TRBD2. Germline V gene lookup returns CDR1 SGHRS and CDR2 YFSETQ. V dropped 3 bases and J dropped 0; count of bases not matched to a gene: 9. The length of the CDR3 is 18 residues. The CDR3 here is CASSSPGTSGTSTDTQYF. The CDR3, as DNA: TGCGCCAGCAGCTCCCCCGGGACTAGCGGTACTAGCACAGATACGCAGTATTTT.

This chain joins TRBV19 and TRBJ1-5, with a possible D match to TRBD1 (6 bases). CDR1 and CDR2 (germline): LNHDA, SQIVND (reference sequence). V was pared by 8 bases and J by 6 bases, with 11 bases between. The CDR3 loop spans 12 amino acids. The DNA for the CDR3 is TGTGCCAGTGGGGGGGGCTTTCAGCCCCAGCATTTT. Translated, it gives CASGGGFQPQHF.

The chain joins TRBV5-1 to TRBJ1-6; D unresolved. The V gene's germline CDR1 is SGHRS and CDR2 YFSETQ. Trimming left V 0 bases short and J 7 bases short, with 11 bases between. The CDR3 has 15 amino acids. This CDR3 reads CASSLGFGGNSPLHF. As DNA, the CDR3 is TGCGCCAGCAGCTTGGGCTTTGGCGGAAATTCACCCCTCCACTTT.

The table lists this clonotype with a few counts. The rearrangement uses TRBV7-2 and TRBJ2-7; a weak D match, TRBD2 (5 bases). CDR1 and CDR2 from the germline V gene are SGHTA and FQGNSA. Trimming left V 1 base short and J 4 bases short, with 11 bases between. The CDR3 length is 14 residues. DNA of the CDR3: TGTGCCAGCAGCTTAGAGGTAGCGATTTACGAGCAGTACTTC. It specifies CASSLEVAIYEQYF.

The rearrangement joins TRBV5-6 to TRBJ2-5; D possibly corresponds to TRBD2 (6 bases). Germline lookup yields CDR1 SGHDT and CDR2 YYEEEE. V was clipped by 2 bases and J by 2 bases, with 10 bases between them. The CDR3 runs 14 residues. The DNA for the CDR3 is TGTGCCAGCAGCTTCGCGACTAGACAAGAGACCCAGTACTTC. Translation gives CASSFATRQETQYF.

The chain's CDR3 is CASSSGTVLQETQYF. The CDR3 DNA is TGTGCCAGCAGCTCCGGGACAGTTCTACAAGAGACCCAGTACTTC. The rearrangement uses TRBV5-6 and TRBJ2-5; TRBD1 agrees at 7 bases. Germline V gene data show CDR1 as SGHDT and CDR2 as YYEEEE. Trimming took 3 bases from V and 2 from J; bases not matched to a gene: 7. The CDR3 contains 15 residues.

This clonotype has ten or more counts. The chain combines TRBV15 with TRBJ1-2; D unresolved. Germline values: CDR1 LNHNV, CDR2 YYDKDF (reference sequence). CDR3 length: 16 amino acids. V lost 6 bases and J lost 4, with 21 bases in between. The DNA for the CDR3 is TGTGCCACCAGTGGCCAACTAGGAACGTCTCGCTATGGCTACACCTTC. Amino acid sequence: CATSGQLGTSRYGYTF.

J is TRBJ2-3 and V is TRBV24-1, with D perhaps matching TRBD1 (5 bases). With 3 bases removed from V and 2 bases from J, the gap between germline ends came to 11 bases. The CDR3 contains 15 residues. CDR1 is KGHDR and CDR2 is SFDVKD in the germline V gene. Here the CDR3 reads CATSDDSKITDTQYF. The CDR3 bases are TGTGCCACCAGTGATGACAGCAAGATCACAGATACGCAGTATTTT.

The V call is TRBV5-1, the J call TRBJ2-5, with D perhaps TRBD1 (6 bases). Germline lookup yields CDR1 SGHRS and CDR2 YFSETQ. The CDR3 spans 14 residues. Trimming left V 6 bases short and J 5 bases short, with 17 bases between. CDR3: CASNQQTGGETQYF. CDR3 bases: TGCGCCAGCAACCAACAGACAGGAGGCGAGACCCAGTACTTC.

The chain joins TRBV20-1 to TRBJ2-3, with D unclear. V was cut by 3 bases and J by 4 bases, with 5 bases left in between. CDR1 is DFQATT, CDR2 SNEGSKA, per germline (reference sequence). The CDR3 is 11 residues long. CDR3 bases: TGCAGTGCTAGGATAGCAGATACGCAGTATTTT. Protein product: CSARIADTQYF.

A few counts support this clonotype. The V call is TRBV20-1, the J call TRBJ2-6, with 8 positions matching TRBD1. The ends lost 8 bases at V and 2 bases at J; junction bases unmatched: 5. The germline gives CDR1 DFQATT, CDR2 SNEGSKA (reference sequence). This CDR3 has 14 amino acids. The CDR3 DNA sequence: TGCAGTTGGCTGACAGGGGCTGGGGCCAACGTCCTGACTTTC. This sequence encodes CSWLTGAGANVLTF.

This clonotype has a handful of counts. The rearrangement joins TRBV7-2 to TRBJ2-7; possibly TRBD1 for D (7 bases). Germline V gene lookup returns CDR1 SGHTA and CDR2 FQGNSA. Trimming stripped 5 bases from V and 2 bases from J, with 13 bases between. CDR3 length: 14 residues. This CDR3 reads CASSAGGTAYEQYV. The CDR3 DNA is TGTGCCAGCAGCGCCGGCGGGACAGCCTACGAGCAGTACGTC.

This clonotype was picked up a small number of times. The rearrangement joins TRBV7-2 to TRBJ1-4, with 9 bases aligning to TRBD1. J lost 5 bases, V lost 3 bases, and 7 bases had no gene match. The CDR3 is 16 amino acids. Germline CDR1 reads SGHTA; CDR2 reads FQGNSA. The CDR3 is CASSLFRDRGNEKLFF. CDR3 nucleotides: TGTGCCAGCAGCTTGTTTAGAGACAGGGGGAATGAAAAACTGTTTTTT.